Sequencing of this TCR beta chain was carried out in a study of beta chain features in type 1 diabetes. On the study more broadly: Age and gender were similar between patients and healthy donors, as were cell yields.

The CDR3 is 14 amino acids. Trimming removed 3 bases at V and 9 bases at J, with 15 bases between. The germline V gene has CDR1 LNHNV and CDR2 YYDKDF (reference sequence). cDNA synthesis used the whole RNA isolate, giving expressed TCRB sequences. The average read count of naive, central memory and regulatory T cell samples was approximately 4 million. Using immunoSEQ multiplex PCR, the repertoire was profiled, and TCRdb retains in-frame clones only, with some absent. The sample shows 130,000 or so clones, less than 20% of them seen only once. This clone was counted a few times. The antigen is undetermined. Study results and caveats: TCRB CDR3s from Type 1 diabetes patients were moderately but significantly shorter in all four CD4+ subsets. HLA influence on TCRB rearrangement stayed unresolved here. It was among patients, rather than healthy donors, that naive, central memory and Treg TCRB repertoires appeared more similar.

This sequence joins TRBV15 and TRBJ2-1; a possible D gene is TRBD1 (5 bases). The TCR originated in a man aged 25 to 40 with type 1 diabetes. The sequenced material came from central memory CD4+ T cells from blood. CDR3 loop: CATSRDNQGFEQFF. CDR3 nucleotide sequence: TGTGCCACCAGCAGGGATAACCAGGGTTTTGAGCAGTTCTTC.